What follows describes a single TCR beta chain. Its specificity is not known. These data are taken from a study of OX40 agonist ivuxolimab in advanced cancers. Notes on the study in general: By week 6 at 0.1 to 3.0 mg/kg, blood CD4+ and CD8+ T cells had expanded clonally.

Generated by immunoSEQ multiplex PCR, the TCRdb table keeps only in-frame clones and is missing some. The sample records about 35,000 clones, approximately 79% being singletons. Germline CDR1 and CDR2: KGHSH and LQKENI. The CDR3 is made up of 16 amino acids. The V and J ends lost 6 bases and 0 bases respectively, with 15 bases between them. This receptor was taken from an adult with an advanced solid tumor such as melanoma, head and neck, liver or kidney cancer. The chain combines TRBV18 with TRBJ2-1; weak D call: TRBD1 (6 bases). The starting material was CD4+ or CD8+ T cells sorted from blood, obtained in a trial of the OX40 agonist ivuxolimab. CDR3 DNA: TGTGCCAGCTCTCAACAGGGCCCGAGCTCCTACAATGAGCAGTTCTTC. Amino acid sequence: CASSQQGPSSYNEQFF.